This TCR beta chain is drawn from a study of blood T cell repertoires in COVID-19. Study information: Acute-phase and convalescent COVID-19 samples originated in the United States, Italy and Spain.

The germline gives CDR1 MNHEY, CDR2 SVGAGI. The CDR3 is made up of 13 amino acids. V was cut by 7 bases and J by 0 bases, with 9 bases left in between. Followed over time, Seattle patients had been enrolled while infection was active. Authors' methods: Estimated nucleated cell counts came from reference gene primer amplification. Sequenced by immunoSEQ multiplex PCR; TCRdb stores in-frame clones only, minus some. V, J and clone size were drawn from that table, and D and trimming were deduced from the DNA. This sample has roughly 150,000 clones, with around nine tenths found just once. This sequence joins TRBV6-5 and TRBJ1-1, with D possibly being TRBD1 (6 bases). The sequence was obtained from a woman in her 70s with COVID-19, enrolled during active disease. The sequenced sample was peripheral blood. The CDR3 loop reads CASNRDLNTEAFF. The CDR3 nucleotides are TGTGCCAGCAACAGGGACCTGAACACTGAAGCTTTCTTT.